A single sample gave rise to the 17 T cell receptor beta chains below, sequenced in a study of metastatic and nonmetastatic thyroid tumors. All patients reached thyroid surgery having received no treatment beforehand. TCRdb recomputed clones from the PCR reads via MiXCR. The sample lists 15,000 to 20,000 clones, around a third occurring once. Source material: tumor tissue. Receptor source: a female donor with papillary thyroid cancer or a benign thyroid nodule (not recorded which). Some clones in this sample may be carry-over from other donors' samples.

The table lists this clone with many counts. The V call is TRBV5-4, the J call TRBJ1-4; D ambiguous. Germline lookup yields CDR1 SGHNT and CDR2 YYREEE (reference sequence). Trimming shortened V by 2 bases and J by 7 bases, and 9 bases separated the two germline ends. This CDR3 comprises 13 residues. The CDR3 DNA reads TGTGCCAGCAGCTTTTTTGAATCTGAAAAACTGTTTTTT. Protein: CASSFFESEKLFF.

This clone was observed a handful of times. The J gene is TRBJ2-2, the V gene TRBV6-2 or TRBV6-3; the match to TRBD2 covers 7 bases. The CDR3 is 17 residues long. Trimming cost V 2 bases and J 1 base; bases outside gene matches: 7. Germline V gene lookup returns CDR1 MNHEY and CDR2 SVGEGT. The CDR3 sequence is CASSYVWGGGNTGELFF. For the CDR3, the DNA is TGTGCCAGCAGTTACGTCTGGGGGGGGGGGAACACCGGGGAGCTGTTTTTT.

This clone is deemed medium-sized. V gene TRBV20-1 combines with J gene TRBJ2-3; 12 nucleotides match TRBD2. The J segment lost 6 bases and the V segment lost 5 bases, leaving 12 bases of the junction unmatched. CDR3 size: 16 residues. From germline, CDR1 is DFQATT and CDR2 SNEGSKA (reference sequence). CDR3 in amino acids: CSASWTSGMGRDTQYF. In nucleotides, the CDR3 is TGCAGTGCTTCCTGGACTAGCGGGATGGGCAGGGATACGCAGTATTTT.

This clone was seen more than once but under ten times. This rearrangement joins TRBV2 to TRBJ1-2; no firm D call. In germline, CDR1 is SNHLY, CDR2 FYNNEI. This CDR3 spans 15 amino acids. V shed 6 bases and J shed 4 bases, with 18 bases lying between them. The CDR3 region has the DNA TGTGCCAGCAGGGGGTCGGACCGACTCCTCTATGGCTACACCTTC. Translation gives CASRGSDRLLYGYTF.

The chain is built from TRBV5-1 and TRBJ2-3, with TRBD2 matching 9 bases. Germline V gene sequence: CDR1 SGHRS, CDR2 YFSETQ. The CDR3 totals 14 residues. Trimming removed 7 bases from V and 2 bases from J; junction bases left unmatched: 5. CDR3 in DNA: TGCGCCAGCGCTCTAGCGGGGTTCACAGATACGCAGTATTTT. This encodes CASALAGFTDTQYF.

The gene calls are TRBV30 and TRBJ1-4, with a possible D match to TRBD1 (6 bases). Germline CDR1 reads GTSNPN; CDR2 reads SVGIG (reference sequence). Trimming took 0 bases from V and 7 from J, leaving 12 bases between them. The CDR3 is made up of 14 amino acids. The CDR3 loop is CAWSVSGQSEKLFF. The CDR3 nucleotides read TGTGCCTGGAGTGTCTCCGGACAGAGTGAAAAACTGTTTTTT.

With regard to this clone: An end of the junction does not agree with germline; a read error may underlie this. J is TRBJ2-7 and V is TRBV5-1; D might be TRBD1 (6 bases). The CDR3 consists of 14 residues. Per the germline V gene, CDR1 is SGHRS and CDR2 is YFSETQ. CDR3 bases: TGCGCCAGCAGCTTGGAAGGAGTGGGGGCAACACTAACCTTC. Protein: CASSLEGVGATLTF.

This chain connects TRBV9 to TRBJ1-3; no definite D call. The CDR3 runs to 16 residues. The V gene's germline CDR1 is SGDLS and CDR2 YYNGEE. V lost 4 bases and J 2 bases, leaving 16 bases between the germline ends. The CDR3 region is CASSSGSSNAGNTIYF. The DNA for the CDR3 is TGTGCCAGCAGCTCGGGGTCATCTAACGCTGGAAACACCATATATTTT.

Only a few counts were recorded for this clone. The chain carries TRBV28 and TRBJ2-5, with TRBD1 identical over 7 bases. CDR1 MDHEN and CDR2 SYDVKM come from the germline V gene. The V and J ends lost 4 bases and 2 bases, in that order; junction bases with no gene match: 4. CDR3 size: 14 residues. Here the CDR3 reads CASSSGQAQETQYF. The CDR3 nucleotides read TGTGCCAGCAGTTCCGGACAGGCACAAGAGACCCAGTACTTC.

The chain combines TRBV11-2 with TRBJ2-7, with D possibly matching TRBD1 (5 bases). The J call may be wrong; the DNA end is better matched by TRBJ2-1. The CDR3 is 12 amino acids. CDR1 is SGHAT and CDR2 is FQNNGV in the germline V gene. CDR3 sequence: CASSLSGSEQFF. CDR3 bases: TGTGCCAGCAGCTTATCAGGGTCGGAGCAGTTCTTC.

The chain joins TRBV5-1 to TRBJ1-3; D uncertain. CDR1 SGHRS and CDR2 YFSETQ come from the germline V gene. Trimming cost V 0 bases and J 0 bases, with 10 bases left between them. CDR3 length: 16 residues. The CDR3 protein is CASSLVGPHSGNTIYF. The CDR3 nucleotides read TGCGCCAGCAGCTTGGTTGGCCCCCACTCTGGAAACACCATATATTTT.

By frequency in the sample, this clone is medium-sized. V and J are TRBV10-1 and TRBJ2-1, with 8 bases aligning to TRBD1. The CDR3 extends over 14 amino acids. Germline V CDR1 and CDR2: WNHNN, SYGVQD (reference sequence). V lost 0 bases and J lost 6; bases outside the gene matches: 1. CDR3 DNA: TGCGCCAGCAGTGAGTCGACAGGGGTCAATGAGCAGTTCTTC. Protein sequence: CASSESTGVNEQFF.

This clone was counted only a few times. The chain is built from TRBV27 and TRBJ1-2; 8 bases align to TRBD1. CDR3 size: 18 residues. CDR1 MNHEY and CDR2 SMNVEV come from the germline V gene (reference sequence). The trim removed 1 base at V and 2 bases at J, leaving 12 bases unmatched. CDR3 amino acids: CASSLYRTGPLSNYGYTF. CDR3 bases: TGTGCCAGCAGTTTATACCGGACAGGGCCGTTATCCAACTATGGCTACACCTTC.

The chain employs TRBV2 and TRBJ2-2; 7 bases agree with TRBD2. The CDR3 contains 15 residues. Germline values: CDR1 SNHLY, CDR2 FYNNEI. Trimming at V came to 8 bases and at J to 0 bases, leaving 6 bases not matched to a gene. DNA of the CDR3: TGTGCCAGCGATCGGGGGACTACGAACACCGGGGAGCTGTTTTTT. Its translation: CASDRGTTNTGELFF.

This clone has at least ten counts. J is TRBJ2-2 and V is TRBV11-2; D possibly uses TRBD1 or TRBD2 (5 bases each). CDR3 length equals 17 residues. The germline V and J ends were trimmed by 0 bases and 5 bases, with 16 bases remaining between them. Germline-derived CDR1 and CDR2 are SGHAT and FQNNGV. The CDR3 is CASSLESVDSGTGELFF. CDR3 DNA sequence: TGTGCCAGCAGCTTAGAATCCGTTGACAGCGGTACCGGGGAGCTGTTTTTT.

This clone was picked up many times. The J gene is TRBJ2-2, the V gene TRBV3-1, with TRBD1 identical over 8 bases. The CDR3 loop spans 15 amino acids. The V gene's germline CDR1 is LGHDT and CDR2 YNNKEL (reference sequence). With V trimmed by 3 bases and J by 3 bases, 3 bases remained unmatched. The CDR3 protein is CASSHRQGYTGELFF. CDR3 bases: TGTGCCAGCAGCCATCGACAGGGGTACACCGGGGAGCTGTTTTTT.

Regarding this clone: Mismatch with germline at one junction end may stem from a read error. The chain uses TRBV9 and TRBJ1-2, with D possibly being TRBD1 (5 bases). The CDR3 is made up of 15 amino acids. CDR1 is SGDLS and CDR2 is YYNGEE in the germline V gene. Written as DNA, the CDR3 is TGTTCCAGCAGCGTAGCTGCAATTGGAGGGGATGGCTACACCTTC. It translates to CSSSVAAIGGDGYTF. Filled out from reference TRBV9 and TRBJ1-2, the complete variable domain reads DSGVTQTPKHLITATGQRVTLRCSPRSGDLSVYWYQQSLDQGLQFLIQYYNGEERAKGNILERFSAQQFPDLHSELNLSSLELGDSALYFCSSSVAAIGGDGYTFGSGTRLTVV.